Detailed here is one T cell receptor (beta chain). 60 Vbeta and 13 Jbeta primers were used in PCR. The table came from immunoSEQ multiplex PCR; TCRdb's copy has only in-frame clones and leaves some out. The sample contains some 200,000 clones, 75% to 85% of which appear only once. The sample originates from a study of cytomegalovirus exposure and HLA in healthy donors. The V and J ends lost 6 bases and 2 bases, in that order; junction bases with no gene match: 8. CDR3 length: 15 residues. Germline V CDR1 and CDR2: SGHRS, YFSETQ. Sequencing was performed on PBMCs. The rearrangement links TRBV5-1 to TRBJ2-3, with 8 nucleotides matching TRBD2. This TCR was sampled from a woman aged 50 to 60 in good health and CMV-seropositive. CDR3 residues: CASTYVAGFTDTQYF. The CDR3 DNA follows: TGCGCCAGCACCTATGTAGCGGGGTTCACAGATACGCAGTATTTT.